The 22 T cell receptor beta chains listed next were all sequenced from one sample in a study of technical replicates of blood from a handful of donors. Profiling relied on immunoSEQ multiplex PCR, and the TCRdb table lists in-frame clones only, not all of them. This sample has approximately 70,000 clones; roughly 94% occur once, and the top ten carry about 0.4%. Sequencing used T cells isolated from PBMCs. All receptors come from a human donor in good health.

V usage is TRBV4-3 and J usage is TRBJ2-2; 8 positions agree with TRBD2. Germline CDR1 is LGHNA and CDR2 is YSLEER. The CDR3 runs to 15 residues. The V gene end was trimmed by 4 bases and the J gene end by 4 bases; junction bases not matched to a gene: 5. The CDR3 DNA sequence: TGCGCCAGCAGCCTCGGGACTAGAGTCACCGGGGAGCTGTTTTTT. This gives the protein CASSLGTRVTGELFF.

The rearrangement joins TRBV5-1 to TRBJ2-1; 8 bases map to TRBD1. CDR3 size: 16 residues. After removal of 0 bases from V and 4 bases from J, the junction contained 6 bases not matched to a gene. Looked up from germline, CDR1 is SGHRS and CDR2 is YFSETQ. CDR3 in DNA: TGCGCCAGCAGCTTGGGGACAGGGATGACTTACAATGAGCAGTTCTTC. This gives the protein CASSLGTGMTYNEQFF.

The chain joins TRBV29-1 to TRBJ2-7, with 10 positions matching TRBD2. Germline-derived CDR1 and CDR2 are SQVTM and ANQGSEA. This CDR3 is built from 20 residues. V dropped 4 bases and J dropped 0; count of bases not matched to a gene: 21. The CDR3 reads CSVVIIAGGRSLTTSYEQYF. The CDR3 bases are TGCAGCGTTGTGATTATAGCGGGAGGCCGGTCCCTCACAACCTCCTACGAGCAGTACTTC.

The rearrangement joins TRBV4-1 to TRBJ1-1, with D possibly being TRBD1 (6 bases). Trimming took 0 bases from V and 5 from J, leaving 10 bases between them. The germline V gene encodes CDR1 MGHRA and CDR2 YSYEKL. CDR3 length equals 14 residues. The CDR3 here is CASSQDMRGTEAFF. For the CDR3, the DNA is TGCGCCAGCAGCCAAGATATGAGGGGGACTGAAGCTTTCTTT.

This clone was counted between two and nine times. The J gene is TRBJ1-1, the V gene TRBV30, with D maybe TRBD1 (5 bases). The germline V gene has CDR1 GTSNPN and CDR2 SVGIG (reference sequence). The CDR3 sequence is 12 residues long. Deletions cut 3 bases from V and 2 bases from J, with 7 bases between. The CDR3 DNA is TGTGCCTGGAGAAGGGGTAACACTGAAGCTTTCTTT. Its protein product is CAWRRGNTEAFF. The full variable domain, its missing parts supplied by reference TRBV30 and TRBJ1-1, is SQTIHQWPATLVQPVGSPLSLECTVEGTSNPNLYWYRQAAGRGLQLLFYSVGIGQISSEVPQNLSASRPQDRQFILSSKKLLLSDSGFYLCAWRRGNTEAFFGQGTRLTVV.

This chain joins TRBV5-5 and TRBJ2-7; the match to TRBD1 covers 10 bases. V shed 3 bases and J 2 bases; nucleotides not matched to a gene: 5. This CDR3 is 15 amino acids long. Germline V gene lookup returns CDR1 SGHKS and CDR2 YYEKEE (reference sequence). CDR3 region: CASSYDRGPTYEQYF. As DNA, the CDR3 is TGTGCCAGCAGCTACGACAGGGGGCCGACCTACGAGCAGTACTTC.

This clone was counted once. The chain links TRBV2 to TRBJ1-2; 9 bases align to TRBD1. The V segment lost 4 bases and the J segment 7 bases; nucleotides outside the gene matches: 10. The CDR3 is made up of 15 amino acids. Germline loops: CDR1 SNHLY, CDR2 FYNNEI. The CDR3 DNA reads as TGTGCCAGCAGTGGTCAAACAGGGGGCCAAGGTGGCTACACCTTC. This encodes CASSGQTGGQGGYTF.

This clone was recorded only once. This chain links TRBV9 with TRBJ2-2; 10 bases match TRBD2. This CDR3 spans 15 amino acids. The V and J ends lost 7 bases and 4 bases, in that order; junction bases with no gene match: 7. Germline V gene data show CDR1 as SGDLS and CDR2 as YYNGEE. As DNA, the CDR3 is TGTGCCAGCGAAAGAGCGGGAGGGGCCACCGGGGAGCTGTTTTTT. It translates to CASERAGGATGELFF.

This clone is a singleton in its sample. The chain is built from TRBV5-1 and TRBJ1-4; TRBD1 might be the D (5 bases). The ends were cut back, 3 bases at V and 8 bases at J, with 20 bases in the middle. The germline V gene has CDR1 SGHRS and CDR2 YFSETQ. The CDR3 loop spans 16 amino acids. The CDR3 DNA reads as TGCGCCAGCAGCTCGCTTCAGGACACTCCTTTGGAAAAACTGTTTTTT. Translation gives CASSSLQDTPLEKLFF.

The chain recombines TRBV28 with TRBJ1-2, with 9 nucleotides matching TRBD1. V lost 5 bases and J lost 6; bases outside the gene matches: 7. This CDR3 contains 14 residues. Germline V gene lookup returns CDR1 MDHEN and CDR2 SYDVKM. The CDR3: CASSPLDRGNGYTF. For the CDR3, the DNA is TGTGCCAGCAGTCCCTTGGACAGGGGTAATGGCTACACCTTC.

The chain joins TRBV5-6 to TRBJ2-7, with D unresolved. The length of the CDR3 is 11 residues. Between the trimmed V and J ends, which lost 4 bases and 5 bases, there was a span of 7 bases. The germline V gene encodes CDR1 SGHDT and CDR2 YYEEEE. Here the CDR3 DNA reads TGTGCCAGCAGCGCCCTACACGAGCAGTACTTC. Its translation is CASSALHEQYF.

For this clone: In the same sample, other DNA sequences code for this CDR3. The chain recombines TRBV29-1 with TRBJ2-7, with D perhaps TRBD2 (7 bases). The CDR3 consists of 14 residues. Germline V gene sequence: CDR1 SQVTM, CDR2 ANQGSEA. V dropped 5 bases and J dropped 4 bases, with 18 bases sitting between them. CDR3 DNA sequence: TGCAGCGTTCTTAGACCACAGGGAGGGTACGAGCAGTACTTC. Protein sequence: CSVLRPQGGYEQYF.

This clone has only one observation. The chain combines TRBV19 with TRBJ2-7, with D possibly TRBD1 on 6 matching bases. The V gene's germline CDR1 is LNHDA and CDR2 SQIVND (reference sequence). This CDR3 contains 13 residues. Trimming left V 10 bases short and J 1 base short, with 14 bases between. CDR3 DNA: TGTGCCACCTGTCGTCAGGGGTCCTACGAGCAGTACTTC. Encoded protein: CATCRQGSYEQYF.

This clone occurred once. The chain employs TRBV6-6 and TRBJ2-7; 13 bases line up with TRBD2. J was trimmed by 2 bases and V by 5 bases; bases with no gene match: 3. Germline CDR1 MNHNY, CDR2 SVGAGI (reference sequence). This CDR3 is built from 15 residues. For the CDR3, the DNA is TGTGCCAGCAGTGAGGGACTAGCGGGGCCCTACGAGCAGTACTTC. Its translation: CASSEGLAGPYEQYF.

The V call is TRBV6-6, the J call TRBJ1-2; the match to TRBD1 covers 9 bases. Trimming at V came to 2 bases and at J to 4 bases, leaving 2 bases not matched to a gene. The CDR3 length is 14 residues. CDR1 MNHNY and CDR2 SVGAGI come from the germline V gene (reference sequence). Here the CDR3 DNA reads TGTGCCAGCAGTTACGGGACAGGGTCCTATGGCTACACCTTC. This encodes CASSYGTGSYGYTF.

The chain recombines TRBV25-1 with TRBJ2-5; D unresolved. There are 11 residues in the CDR3. Germline V CDR1 and CDR2: MGHDK, SYGVNS. V dropped 10 bases and J dropped 5 bases, with 11 bases sitting between them. For the CDR3, the DNA is TGTGCCACCAACTGGGCGGAGACCCAGTACTTC. It codes for CATNWAETQYF.

The rearrangement links TRBV7-3 to TRBJ1-2, with D perhaps matching TRBD1 (6 bases). V was cut by 2 bases and J by 6 bases, with 13 bases left in between. The germline V gene has CDR1 SGHTA and CDR2 FQGTGA. The CDR3 totals 14 residues. The CDR3 loop is CASSLGEGGHGYTF. CDR3 DNA sequence: TGTGCCAGCAGCTTAGGGGAGGGGGGTCATGGCTACACCTTC.

The chain recombines TRBV21-1 with TRBJ1-5; TRBD1 is the table's D call and was not checked against the DNA. TRBV21-1 is a pseudogene. The CDR3 loop spans 15 amino acids. The CDR3 DNA is TGTGCCAGCAGCCCGTCAACAGACAGCAATCAGCCCCAGCATTTT. This gives the protein CASSPSTDSNQPQHF.

This clone came up once. The chain uses TRBV30 and TRBJ2-6; the D gene is possibly TRBD1 (5 bases). This CDR3 region has 13 residues. Trimming stripped 5 bases from V and 2 bases from J, with 7 bases between. Looked up from germline, CDR1 is GTSNPN and CDR2 is SVGIG (reference sequence). CDR3 loop: CAWDSTGANVLTF. CDR3 nucleotides: TGTGCCTGGGACAGTACTGGGGCCAACGTCCTGACTTTC.

The chain has TRBV2 and TRBJ2-1, with 7 bases lining up with TRBD2. Germline V lookup: CDR1 SNHLY, CDR2 FYNNEI. The CDR3 runs 16 residues. The trim removed 0 bases at V and 6 bases at J, leaving 8 bases unmatched. The CDR3 protein is CASSEALRETINEQFF. The DNA of the CDR3 is TGTGCCAGCAGTGAAGCGCTGCGGGAGACCATCAATGAGCAGTTCTTC.

The chain has TRBV7-3 and TRBJ2-7; 9 bases map to TRBD2. The CDR3 is made up of 13 amino acids. Germline CDR1 and CDR2: SGHTA and FQGTGA. The V gene end was trimmed by 2 bases and the J gene end by 7 bases; junction bases not matched to a gene: 3. CDR3 coding DNA: TGTGCCAGCAGCTTAGGGCTAGCGGGAGAGCAGTACTTC. It yields the protein CASSLGLAGEQYF.

The chain combines TRBV14 with TRBJ1-2; the match to TRBD1 covers 7 bases. V was clipped by 5 bases and J by 8 bases; unmatched bases: 14. CDR1 and CDR2 (germline): SGHDN, FVKESK. The CDR3 spans 15 residues. CDR3 coding DNA: TGTGCCAGCAGCAACAGTGGGACAGCTTACAGGGGCTACACCTTC. Translated: CASSNSGTAYRGYTF.